The clone carrying this TCR beta chain was recorded many times. These data belong to a study of T cells in Graves' hyperthyroidism and ophthalmopathy. At least 3 on the Clinical Activity Score was recorded for ophthalmopathy patients, who also had NOSPECS grade at least 4 and duration under 3 months. The investigators amplified TCR beta CDR3 regions from RNA transcripts. The HTBI set primed first-round TCR CDR3 RT-PCR. TCRdb analysed the multiplex PCR reads with MiXCR anew, one entry per CDR3 protein. Of hundreds of thousands of distinct CDR3 sequences in the sample, around 15% were seen once. Sample: blood. This receptor was taken from a woman aged 50 to 65 with Graves' ophthalmopathy.

CDR3 nucleotide sequence: TGTGCCATCAGTATGACAGGGAAGAGCAATCAGCCCCAGCATTTT. This translates into CAISMTGKSNQPQHF. The genes are TRBV10-3 and TRBJ1-5; 7 nucleotides agree with TRBD1. Trimming removed 5 bases from V and 1 base from J; junction bases left unmatched: 5. The CDR3 has 15 residues. Germline CDR1 ENHRY, CDR2 SYGVKD.